This TCR beta chain was sequenced for a study of control samples from healthy donors and cancer patients. Sequencing was performed with immunoSEQ multiplex PCR; in TCRdb, only in-frame clones are kept and a portion is missing. In total, the table holds roughly 200,000 clones. Germline V gene sequence: CDR1 PRHDT, CDR2 FYEKMQ (reference sequence). Trimming cost V 5 bases and J 5 bases, with 6 bases left between them. The length of the CDR3 is 12 residues. This receptor was identified in a woman aged 25-40 years in good health. V and J are TRBV13 and TRBJ2-2, with D unclear. The source material was blood. CDR3 loop: CASSPRTGELFF. The CDR3 bases are TGTGCCAGCAGCCCGAGGACCGGGGAGCTGTTTTTT.